The 5 T cell receptor beta chains reported below all come from one sample, sequenced in a study of blood T cell repertoires in COVID-19. The data were produced by immunoSEQ multiplex PCR, yet TCRdb's version contains in-frame clones alone and is incomplete. Found here are more than 150,000 clones, roughly 84% of them singletons; the top ten hold just over 9.5%. The source material was peripheral blood. The receptor source for this set is a woman in her 50s with acute or convalescent COVID-19.

The CDR3 loop reads CAISPGQLAGDVSEQFF. The CDR3 DNA reads TGTGCCATCAGCCCGGGCCAGCTAGCGGGAGATGTTAGTGAGCAGTTCTTC. The V and J genes are TRBV10-3 and TRBJ2-1; the match to TRBD2 covers 10 bases. V lost 6 bases to trimming and J lost 9 bases; unmatched junction nucleotides: 17. The CDR3 sequence is 17 residues long. Per the germline V gene, CDR1 is ENHRY and CDR2 is SYGVKD.

This chain links TRBV4-2 with TRBJ1-3, with TRBD1 as a possible D gene (5 bases). This CDR3 contains 15 residues. The V gene lost 4 bases and the J gene lost 0 bases, with 10 bases spanning the gap. CDR1 is LGHNA, CDR2 YNFKEQ, per germline. The CDR3 DNA follows: TGTGCCAGCAGCCCTAGACAGAGCTCTGGAAACACCATATATTTT. Translation gives CASSPRQSSGNTIYF.

The J gene is TRBJ1-1, the V gene TRBV7-2; D not certain. Trimming cost V 6 bases and J 1 base, with 18 bases left between them. This CDR3 has 16 residues. Germline CDR1 SGHTA, CDR2 FQGNSA. CDR3 residues: CASRRYSGERNTEAFF. The CDR3 DNA sequence: TGTGCCAGCAGACGCTACAGTGGGGAGAGGAACACTGAAGCTTTCTTT.

The sample holds a few counts of this clone. The chain is built from TRBV7-8 and TRBJ2-1; 10 bases fit TRBD2. Germline V gives CDR1 SGHVS, CDR2 FQNEAQ. J was trimmed by 4 bases and V by 5 bases; bases with no gene match: 8. This CDR3 spans 16 amino acids. In DNA, the CDR3 is TGTGCCAGCAGCGGGGAAAGCGGGAGGGTGTACAATGAGCAGTTCTTC. It codes for CASSGESGRVYNEQFF.

This clone was seen only a few times. The J gene is TRBJ2-5, the V gene TRBV28; D is uncertain. Germline V lookup: CDR1 MDHEN, CDR2 SYDVKM. The CDR3 is made up of 12 amino acids. Between the trimmed V and J ends, which lost 5 bases and 2 bases, there was a span of 6 bases. In DNA, the CDR3 is TGTGCCAGCAGTACACCGCAAGAGACCCAGTACTTC. As protein: CASSTPQETQYF.